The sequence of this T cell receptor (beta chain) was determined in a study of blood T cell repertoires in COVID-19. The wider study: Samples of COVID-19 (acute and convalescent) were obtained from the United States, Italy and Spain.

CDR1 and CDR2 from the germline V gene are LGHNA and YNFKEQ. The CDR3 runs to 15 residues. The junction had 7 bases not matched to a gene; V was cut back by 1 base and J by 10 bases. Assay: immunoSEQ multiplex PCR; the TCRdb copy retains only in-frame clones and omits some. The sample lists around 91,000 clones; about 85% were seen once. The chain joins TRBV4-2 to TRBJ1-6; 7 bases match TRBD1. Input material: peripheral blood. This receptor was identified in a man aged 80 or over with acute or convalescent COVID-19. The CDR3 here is CASSQGQGFESPLHF. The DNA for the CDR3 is TGTGCCAGCAGCCAAGGACAGGGCTTTGAGTCACCCCTCCACTTT.